This entry lists 32 T cell receptor beta chains sequenced from one sample in a study of tissue T cells after allogeneic stem cell transplantation. Profiled with immunoSEQ multiplex PCR; TCRdb holds only in-frame clones, not every one. The sample lists 5,000 to 6,000 clones; roughly 49% were seen once. The time point here: mouse harvest day 7 after allogeneic transplant. Mouse grafts combined 10^7 T-cell-depleted bone marrow cells with 10^6 splenic CD5+ T cells. The sample consisted of gut tissue. The receptor set was obtained from a female BALB/c mouse given C57BL/6 T cells with graft-versus-host disease after an allogeneic hematopoietic cell transplant.

With respect to this clone: All gene names here are mouse names. The sequenced fragment ends 1 residue before the CDR3 boundary, so the rest is inferred from the germline J gene. The chain carries TRBV15 and TRBJ2-3; 9 bases agree with TRBD2. The germline gives CDR1 SGHND, CDR2 FRSKSL. V trimming: 3 bases; J trimming: 1 base; junction bases outside the gene matches: 2. The CDR3 is 15 residues long. The CDR3 sequence: CASSFGGAGAETLYF. CDR3 DNA, as far as it was read: TGTGCCAGCAGTTTTGGGGGGGCGGGTGCAGAAACGCTGTAT.

In the case of this clone: These gene names are mouse names. The read stops 1 residue short of the end of the CDR3; the missing end is completed from the germline J gene. V is TRBV15 and J is TRBJ2-3, with TRBD2 matching 7 bases. V lost 5 bases to trimming and J lost 3 bases; unmatched junction nucleotides: 2. The CDR3 loop spans 13 amino acids. Germline lookup yields CDR1 SGHND and CDR2 FRSKSL. The part of the CDR3 DNA that was read is TGTGCCAGCAGTCGGACTGGAGCAGAAACGCTGTAT. This sequence encodes CASSRTGAETLY. The full-length CDR3 reads as CASSRTGAETLYF. Combining the CDR3 with reference TRBV15 and TRBJ2-3 gives the whole variable domain DAGVTQTPRHEVAEKGQTIILKCEPVSGHNDLFWYRQTKIQGLELLSYFRSKSLMEDGGAFKDRFKAEMLNSSFSTLKIQPTEPKDSAVYLCASSRTGAETLYFGSGTRLTVL.

Details on this clone: Genes here carry mouse names. The read ends 1 residue early relative to the CDR3; the germline J gene fills the gap. The chain joins TRBV19 to TRBJ2-5, with D possibly TRBD1 on 5 matching bases. Germline V gene lookup returns CDR1 FNHDT and CDR2 SITEND (reference sequence). Trimming took 2 bases from V and 0 from J, leaving 10 bases between them. The CDR3 length is 15 residues. CDR3 DNA, as far as it was read: TGTGCCAGCAGTATGCCCCGACAGAACCAAGACACCCAGTAC. Translation gives CASSMPRQNQDTQY. The whole CDR3 is CASSMPRQNQDTQYF.

This clone was picked up one time. Genes and germline are mouse. The missing CDR3 end, 1 residue past where the read stops, is filled in from the germline J gene. The chain couples TRBV26 to TRBJ2-2; TRBD1 might be the D (6 bases). Trimming stripped 5 bases from V and 2 bases from J, with 9 bases between. This CDR3 spans 14 amino acids. CDR1 and CDR2 from the germline V gene are KGHPV and FQNQEV (reference sequence). The DNA read from the CDR3 is TGTGCCAGCAGTTTTACAGGGAACACCGGGCAGCTCTAC. Encoded protein: CASSFTGNTGQLY. The full CDR3 is CASSFTGNTGQLYF.

Concerning this clone: These gene names are mouse names. The read halts 1 residue ahead of the CDR3 end, with the missing end drawn from the germline J gene. The J gene is TRBJ2-5, the V gene TRBV26, with 7 bases that match TRBD1. Germline V gene lookup returns CDR1 KGHPV and CDR2 FQNQEV (reference sequence). The V segment lost 3 bases and the J segment 3 bases; nucleotides outside the gene matches: 6. The CDR3 length is 15 residues. The sequenced part of the CDR3 DNA is TGTGCCAGCAGTCTCACCGGGACAGTTCAAGACACCCAGTAC. Amino acids: CASSLTGTVQDTQY. The entire CDR3 is CASSLTGTVQDTQYF.

By sample share, this clone is large. Genes and germline come from the mouse. The observed sequence ends 1 residue before the CDR3 terminus, with the missing tail filled in from the germline J gene. The chain combines TRBV16 with TRBJ2-7; tentative D call: TRBD1 (5 bases). The CDR3 is 13 amino acids. V was pared by 1 base and J by 3 bases, with 7 bases between. From germline, CDR1 is SGHSA and CDR2 FRNQAP. The CDR3 region is CASSLGGDYEQYF. The sequenced part of the CDR3 DNA is TGTGCAAGCAGCTTAGGAGGGGACTATGAACAGTAC.

This clone is medium-sized by share. Mouse gene names apply. The read terminates 1 residue before the CDR3 end, so the remaining end is supplied by the germline J gene. This chain joins TRBV12-2 and TRBJ2-1; the match to TRBD1 covers 12 bases. The CDR3 length is 14 residues. V trimming: 4 bases; J trimming: 7 bases; junction bases outside the gene matches: 4. The V gene's germline CDR1 is SGHLS and CDR2 HYDKME. The sequenced CDR3 bases are TGTGCCAGCTCCCCCGGGACAGGGGGCGCTGAGCAGTTC. Protein product: CASSPGTGGAEQF. The whole CDR3 sequence is CASSPGTGGAEQFF.

This clone was seen only a few times. Gene and germline names: mouse. The sequence runs out 1 residue before the end of the CDR3; the remainder is reconstructed from the germline J gene. The rearrangement joins TRBV15 to TRBJ2-7; a weak D match, TRBD2 (6 bases). Germline V CDR1 and CDR2: SGHND, FRSKSL. This CDR3 is built from 12 residues. Trimming pared 1 base from V and 6 bases from J, leaving 7 bases between. The covered CDR3 bases are TGTGCCAGCAGTTTAGGGGGGGTTGAACAGTAC. Residues: CASSLGGVEQY. The full-length CDR3 reads as CASSLGGVEQYF.

Points on this clone: The listed genes are named as in mouse. The sequenced fragment ends 1 residue before the CDR3 boundary, so the rest is inferred from the germline J gene. This chain joins TRBV3 and TRBJ1-2, with unresolved D. CDR1 and CDR2 (germline): SNHLY, FYNGKV (reference sequence). Trimming took off 1 base at V and 0 bases at J, with 6 bases between the two ends. The CDR3 runs 14 residues. CDR3 protein: CASSLVTTNSDYTF. CDR3 DNA (partial): TGTGCCAGCAGCTTAGTGACAACAAACTCCGACTACACC.

As for this clone: Mouse gene names and germline throughout. Read sequence stops 1 residue before the CDR3 end, and the germline J gene provides the missing end. The chain joins TRBV26 to TRBJ2-1; 11 bases align to TRBD2. Germline-derived CDR1 and CDR2 are KGHPV and FQNQEV (reference sequence). V dropped 5 bases and J dropped 2; count of bases not matched to a gene: 2. There are 15 residues in the CDR3. The part of the CDR3 DNA that was read is TGTGCCAGCAGTAGACTGGGGGGGTACTATGCTGAGCAGTTC. Its translation: CASSRLGGYYAEQF. The entire CDR3 sequence reads CASSRLGGYYAEQFF.

This clone appeared a few times. Here the gene names and germline are mouse. Read coverage stops 1 residue before the CDR3 terminus; the germline J gene supplies the remainder. This rearrangement joins TRBV23 to TRBJ2-5; the table's D call, TRBD2, has no DNA check behind it. The germline CDR1 and CDR2 sequences are KGHTA and FQNQQP. The CDR3 contains 14 residues. The CDR3 protein is CSSSQSGGGDTQYF. The CDR3 bases that were read are TGCTCCAGCAGTCAATCTGGCGGGGGGGACACCCAGTAC.

This clone has only a few counts. The gene symbols are mouse symbols. Sequencing ends 1 residue short of the CDR3 end; the germline J gene provides the rest. This rearrangement joins TRBV5 to TRBJ1-1; D gene unclear. CDR1 is LGHNA, CDR2 YNLKQL, per germline (reference sequence). V dropped 2 bases and J dropped 1 base, with 8 bases sitting between them. The length of the CDR3 is 14 residues. The DNA read from the CDR3 is TGTGCCAGCAGCCAATGGGAGGGGAACACAGAAGTCTTC. Translation gives CASSQWEGNTEVF. In full, the CDR3 reads CASSQWEGNTEVFF.

As concerns this clone: Germline and genes here are mouse. The read stops 1 residue short of the end of the CDR3; the missing end is completed from the germline J gene. The gene calls are TRBV26 and TRBJ2-7, with TRBD2 matching 7 bases. With V trimmed by 2 bases and J by 7 bases, 8 bases remained unmatched. Germline CDR1 reads KGHPV; CDR2 reads FQNQEV (reference sequence). The CDR3 runs 14 residues. The part of the CDR3 DNA that was read is TGTGCCAGCAGTCTGGCTCACTGGGGAGGGGAACAGTAC. Its translation: CASSLAHWGGEQY. The full-length CDR3 reads as CASSLAHWGGEQYF. Complete variable domain (other parts from reference TRBV26 and TRBJ2-7): NSKVIQTPRYLVKGQGQKAKMRCIPEKGHPVVFWYQQNKNNEFKFLINFQNQEVLQQIDMTEKRFSAECPSNSPCSLEIQSSEAGDSALYLCASSLAHWGGEQYFGPGTRLTVL.

About this clone itself: Genes here carry mouse names. The CDR3 is cut off 1 residue early in the read; its end comes from the germline J gene. The rearrangement joins TRBV12-1 to TRBJ2-4; D call uncertain. CDR3 length: 13 residues. The germline gives CDR1 SGHSN, CDR2 HYEKVE. Trimming cost V 4 bases and J 0 bases, with 7 bases left between them. The CDR3: CASSLVSQNTLYF. The covered CDR3 bases are TGTGCCAGCTCGCTGGTTAGTCAAAACACCTTGTAC.

This clone was seen more than once but under ten times. The genes and germline here are from mouse. The sequence runs out 1 residue before the end of the CDR3; the remainder is reconstructed from the germline J gene. This chain uses TRBV26 with TRBJ2-1, with 10 bases that match TRBD1. J lost 6 bases, V lost 3 bases, and 2 bases had no gene match. The CDR3 extends over 14 amino acids. In germline, CDR1 is KGHPV, CDR2 FQNQEV (reference sequence). The covered CDR3 bases are TGTGCCAGCAGTCTCCGGGACAGGGGTGCTGAGCAGTTC. Translating gives CASSLRDRGAEQF. The complete CDR3 sequence is CASSLRDRGAEQFF.

A word on this clone: Gene and germline names: mouse. CDR3 sequence reads: CASSSGQINTLYF. The CDR3 DNA, read in part, is TGTGCCAGCAGCTCGGGACAAATAAACACCTTGTAC. The rearrangement links TRBV3 to TRBJ2-4; the D gene is possibly TRBD1 (6 bases). Read data end 1 residue before the CDR3 end; the end is taken from the germline J gene. V lost 4 bases, J lost 5 bases, and 10 bases lay in between. Germline-derived CDR1 and CDR2 are SNHLY and FYNGKV (reference sequence). The CDR3 has 13 amino acids. The full variable domain, rest sourced from reference TRBV3 and TRBJ2-4, is GPKVLQIPSHQIIDMGQMVTLNCDPVSNHLYFYWYKQILGQQMEFLVNFYNGKVMEKSKLFKDQFSVERPDGSYFTLKIQPTALEDSAVYFCASSSGQINTLYFGAGTRLSVL.

Comment on this clone: Mouse gene names apply. Coverage ceases 1 residue before the CDR3 finishes, and the germline J gene fills in the end. The chain uses TRBV23 and TRBJ1-1; the table calls TRBD1, which could not be checked here. In germline, CDR1 is KGHTA, CDR2 FQNQQP. The CDR3 contains 14 residues. The CDR3 loop reads CSSFPTGGGTEVFF. CDR3 DNA, as far as it was read: TGCTCCAGCTTCCCGACAGGGGGCGGCACAGAAGTCTTC.

On this clone itself: The gene names given are mouse names. CDR3 bases read: TGTGCCTGGAGTCTACAGTATTCCTATAATTCGCCCCTCTAC. It specifies CAWSLQYSYNSPLY. The entire CDR3 protein reads CAWSLQYSYNSPLYF. This chain joins TRBV31 and TRBJ1-6; no firm D call. The sequenced fragment ends 1 residue before the CDR3 boundary, so the rest is inferred from the germline J gene. TRBJ1-6 is treated as an ORF (open reading frame) with a function not yet certain. This CDR3 is built from 15 residues. Trimming stripped 0 bases from V and 0 bases from J, with 6 bases between. Germline CDR1 and CDR2: GKSSPN and SITVG.

Concerning this clone itself: These gene names are mouse names. The read comes to an end 1 residue before the CDR3 does, leaving the germline J gene to fill in the end. The chain is built from TRBV3 and TRBJ2-1; no clear D gene. Per germline, CDR1 SNHLY and CDR2 FYNGKV (reference sequence). V was clipped by 3 bases and J by 0 bases, with 6 bases between them. CDR3 size: 14 residues. Partial CDR3 DNA: TGTGCCAGCAGCTTGAGGAGTAACTATGCTGAGCAGTTC. Translation gives CASSLRSNYAEQF. From start to end, the CDR3 is CASSLRSNYAEQFF.

On this clone itself: Germline and genes here are mouse. The CDR3 extends 1 residue past the end of the read, so its final part is completed from the germline J gene. The rearrangement links TRBV3 to TRBJ2-7; D gene ambiguous. CDR3 length equals 16 residues. The germline CDR1 and CDR2 sequences are SNHLY and FYNGKV (reference sequence). Trimming left V 0 bases short and J 0 bases short, with 12 bases between. The CDR3 sequence: CASSLALGRSSYEQYF. CDR3 DNA (partial): TGTGCCAGCAGCTTAGCGCTCGGGAGGAGCTCCTATGAACAGTAC.

Only a few counts were recorded for this clone. Gene names and germline refer to mouse. The read comes to an end 1 residue before the CDR3 does, leaving the germline J gene to fill in the end. The chain carries TRBV1 and TRBJ2-3, with 7 bases aligning to TRBD2. Germline CDR1 NSQYPW, CDR2 LRSPGD (reference sequence). The CDR3 is 18 amino acids. V was pared by 0 bases and J by 1 base, with 10 bases of the junction left unmatched. Incomplete CDR3 DNA: TGCACCTGCAGTGCAGATCCGGCTGGGGGAGAGGGTGCAGAAACGCTGTAT. The encoded protein is CTCSADPAGGEGAETLY. From start to end, the CDR3 is CTCSADPAGGEGAETLYF.

About this clone: All gene names here are mouse names. The read falls 1 residue short of the CDR3 end, and the missing part is taken from the germline J gene. The chain is built from TRBV26 and TRBJ2-1; D is undetermined. The CDR3 runs to 14 residues. Per germline, CDR1 KGHPV and CDR2 FQNQEV (reference sequence). Trimming cost V 0 bases and J 3 bases, with 6 bases left between them. The CDR3 bases that were read are TGTGCCAGCAGTCTGTCACGGGCCTATGCTGAGCAGTTC. Protein product: CASSLSRAYAEQF. The full-length CDR3 reads as CASSLSRAYAEQFF.

About this clone itself: The genes are named according to mouse. The DNA ends 1 residue before the CDR3 does, and the rest of the CDR3 is filled in from the germline J gene. J is TRBJ2-5 and V is TRBV5; tentatively, D is TRBD2 (5 bases). V shed 0 bases and J shed 0 bases, with 7 bases lying between them. Germline values: CDR1 LGHNA, CDR2 YNLKQL (reference sequence). This CDR3 comprises 15 residues. CDR3 DNA (partial): TGTGCCAGCAGCCAAGACTGGGTTAACCAAGACACCCAGTAC. Translated, it gives CASSQDWVNQDTQY. The complete CDR3 protein is CASSQDWVNQDTQYF.

Details on this clone: The germline and genes are mouse ones. The CDR3 end is not reached by the read, which stops 1 residue before it; the germline J gene fills it in. The chain is built from TRBV13-2 and TRBJ2-7, with 7 bases identical to TRBD1. Germline-derived CDR1 and CDR2 are NNHNN and SYGAGS (reference sequence). V gave up 0 bases and J gave up 4 bases; unmatched junction bases: 4. This CDR3 comprises 14 residues. This CDR3 is CASGDEGRGYEQYF. The CDR3 DNA, read in part, is TGTGCCAGCGGTGATGAGGGCAGGGGGTATGAACAGTAC.

The table lists this clone with a few counts. The listed genes are named as in mouse. Partial CDR3 DNA: TGCTCCAGCAGTCATGCAAGCTATGAACAGTAC. Translation: CSSSHASYEQY. The entire CDR3 sequence reads CSSSHASYEQYF. This sequence joins TRBV23 and TRBJ2-7. The read ends 1 residue early relative to the CDR3; the germline J gene fills the gap. Germline CDR1 is KGHTA and CDR2 is FQNQQP. The CDR3 has 12 amino acids. Full variable domain (missing parts from reference TRBV23 and TRBJ2-7): DAAVTQKPRYLIKMKGQEAEMKCIPEKGHTAVFWYQQKQSKELKFLIYFQNQQPLDQIDMVKERFSAVCPSSSLCSLGIRTCEAEDSALYLCSSSHASYEQYFGPGTRLTVL.

This clone is medium-sized within its sample. Any gene name here is a mouse gene name. The read is 1 residue too short to cover the CDR3 end, so that end is filled in from the germline J gene. Other DNA sequences in the same sample also yield this CDR3. This chain connects TRBV26 to TRBJ1-3; D is unclear. The V gene's germline CDR1 is KGHPV and CDR2 FQNQEV (reference sequence). The V gene lost 0 bases and the J gene lost 0 bases, with 6 bases spanning the gap. The CDR3 covers 15 residues. The CDR3 is CASSLSTNSGNTLYF. CDR3 DNA (partial): TGTGCCAGCAGTCTGTCGACCAATTCTGGAAATACGCTCTAT.

To note about this clone: Here the gene names and germline are mouse. From the germline J gene comes the end of the CDR3, since the read stops 1 residue before it. The chain recombines TRBV26 with TRBJ2-3, with TRBD1 matching over 7 bases. J gave up 3 bases and V 3 bases, and 3 bases lay outside the gene matches. Germline V gene data show CDR1 as KGHPV and CDR2 as FQNQEV (reference sequence). This CDR3 comprises 14 residues. CDR3 DNA (partial): TGTGCCAGCAGTCTCGGGACAGTGGCAGAAACGCTGTAT. It is translated as CASSLGTVAETLY. The complete CDR3 sequence is CASSLGTVAETLYF.

To note about this clone: Mouse names are used for the genes. The read stops 1 residue short of the end of the CDR3; the missing end is completed from the germline J gene. The chain carries TRBV5 and TRBJ1-2; 7 bases are shared with TRBD1. This CDR3 contains 13 residues. The trim removed 3 bases at V and 4 bases at J, leaving 2 bases unmatched. The germline CDR1 and CDR2 sequences are LGHNA and YNLKQL (reference sequence). CDR3 region: CASSQTGISDYTF. The covered CDR3 bases are TGTGCCAGCAGCCAGACAGGGATCTCCGACTACACC.

Concerning this clone: Gene names refer to mouse genes. Read sequence stops 1 residue before the CDR3 end, and the germline J gene provides the missing end. V gene TRBV26 combines with J gene TRBJ1-3; 8 bases agree with TRBD1. V was clipped by 5 bases and J by 0 bases; unmatched bases: 3. Germline V gene data show CDR1 as KGHPV and CDR2 as FQNQEV (reference sequence). The CDR3 spans 15 residues. The CDR3 spells CASSGQGYSGNTLYF. Incomplete CDR3 DNA: TGTGCCAGCAGTGGACAGGGTTATTCTGGAAATACGCTCTAT.

This clone occurred a few times. Gene names denote mouse genes. Read sequence stops 1 residue before the CDR3 end, and the germline J gene provides the missing end. The chain joins TRBV20 to TRBJ2-7; 8 bases line up with TRBD2. CDR1 and CDR2 from the germline V gene are GFQATS and STVNSAI. This CDR3 is built from 14 residues. The junction had 4 bases not matched to a gene; V was cut back by 0 bases and J by 3 bases. Incomplete CDR3 DNA: TGTGGTGCTAGGGATTGGGGGGGGCTCTATGAACAGTAC. Translated, it gives CGARDWGGLYEQY. The full CDR3 reads CGARDWGGLYEQYF.

In regard to this clone: Gene names follow the mouse nomenclature. Coverage ceases 1 residue before the CDR3 finishes, and the germline J gene fills in the end. The chain recombines TRBV4 with TRBJ1-1, with TRBD1 as a possible D gene (5 bases). In germline, CDR1 is LGHDT, CDR2 YNNKQL (reference sequence). Trimming took off 3 bases at V and 6 bases at J, with 8 bases between the two ends. The CDR3 runs to 12 residues. The sequenced part of the CDR3 DNA is TGTGCCAGCAGCTACAGGGCGGCAGAAGTCTTC. Translating gives CASSYRAAEVF. The full-length CDR3 reads as CASSYRAAEVFF. The whole variable domain, remainder taken from reference TRBV4 and TRBJ1-1, is ETAVFQTPNYHVTQVGNEVSFNCKQTLGHDTMYWYKQDSKKLLKIMFSYNNKQLIVNETVPRRFSPQSSDKAHLNLRIKSVEPEDSAVYLCASSYRAAEVFFGKGTRLTVV.

As to this clone: Gene and germline names: mouse. Read coverage stops 1 residue before the CDR3 terminus; the germline J gene supplies the remainder. The chain joins TRBV12-1 to TRBJ1-5, with D possibly being TRBD1 (6 bases). The CDR3 has 13 amino acids. In germline, CDR1 is SGHSN, CDR2 HYEKVE. The ends were cut back, 4 bases at V and 0 bases at J, with 6 bases in the middle. Incomplete CDR3 DNA: TGTGCCAGCTCGGGACATAACAACCAGGCTCCGCTT. Its protein product is CASSGHNNQAPL. The full CDR3 is CASSGHNNQAPLF.